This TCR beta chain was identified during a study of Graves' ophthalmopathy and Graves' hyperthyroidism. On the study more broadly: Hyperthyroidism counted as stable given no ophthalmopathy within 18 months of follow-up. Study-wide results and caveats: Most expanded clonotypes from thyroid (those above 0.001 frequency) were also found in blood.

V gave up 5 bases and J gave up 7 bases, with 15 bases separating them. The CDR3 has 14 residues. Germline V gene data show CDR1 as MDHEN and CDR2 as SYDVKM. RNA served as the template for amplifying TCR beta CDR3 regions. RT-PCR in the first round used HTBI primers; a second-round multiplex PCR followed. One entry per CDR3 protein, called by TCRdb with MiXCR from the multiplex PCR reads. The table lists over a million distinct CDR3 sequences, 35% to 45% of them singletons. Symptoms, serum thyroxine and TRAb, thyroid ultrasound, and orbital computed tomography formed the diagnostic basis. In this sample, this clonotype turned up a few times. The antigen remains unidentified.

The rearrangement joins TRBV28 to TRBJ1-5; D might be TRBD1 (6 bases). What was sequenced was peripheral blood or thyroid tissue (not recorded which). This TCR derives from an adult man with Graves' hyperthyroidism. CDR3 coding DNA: TGTGCCAGCAGTCCATCAGGGGAGGCCCAGCCCCAGCATTTT. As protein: CASSPSGEAQPQHF.